The text below deals with one T cell receptor (beta chain). Its cognate antigen is unknown. TCRdb itself ran the 5' RACE reads through MiXCR, one entry per CDR3 protein. The data contain approximately 230,000 distinct CDR3 sequences, approximately 5.9% of them singletons. This sample stems from a study of identical twins. Germline V CDR1 and CDR2: DFQATT, SNEGSKA (reference sequence). The CDR3 is 13 residues long. V was cut by 3 bases and J by 3 bases, with 10 bases left in between. Findings and limits, study-wide: Less excess twin sharing appeared in beta out-of-frame sequences.

The same sample was also studied in work on T cells expressing NK-cell markers. Turning to that study: Unclear, still, was the HCMV specificity of the expanded NKG2C+ T cell clones.

The chain links TRBV20-1 to TRBJ2-3; D is possibly TRBD1 or TRBD2 (6 bases each). The TCR sequence derives from a woman under 30 in good health. Sequenced sample: CD8+ T cells sorted from blood. This chain's CDR3 is CSASGGWTDTQYF. DNA for the CDR3: TGCAGTGCTAGCGGGGGCTGGACAGATACGCAGTATTTT.